Presented here are 9 T cell receptor beta chains from one specimen sequenced in a study of identical twins. TCRdb reanalysed the 5' RACE reads using MiXCR and keeps one entry per CDR3 protein. The sample has 420,000 or so distinct CDR3 sequences, roughly 20% seen once. Material: naive T cells sorted from blood. The receptors derive from a man in his fifties in good health.

This clonotype has only a few counts. V gene TRBV6-2 or TRBV6-3 combines with J gene TRBJ2-7; D is unclear. Germline V gives CDR1 MNHEY, CDR2 SVGEGT. The CDR3 loop spans 13 amino acids. Trimming shortened V by 7 bases and J by 2 bases, and 12 bases separated the two germline ends. The CDR3 DNA sequence: TGTGCCAGCATAGGTCAGGCGCCCTACGAGCAGTACTTC. Translation gives CASIGQAPYEQYF.

The chain employs TRBV25-1 and TRBJ2-7, with TRBD1 matching 8 bases. This CDR3 is built from 16 residues. V shed 1 base and J 6 bases; nucleotides not matched to a gene: 11. CDR1 is MGHDK and CDR2 is SYGVNS in the germline V gene. Written as DNA, the CDR3 is TGTGCCAGCAGTGAATTAGGGACAGGATTTCAGGGCGAGCAGTACTTC. It translates to CASSELGTGFQGEQYF.

This chain uses TRBV6-5 with TRBJ1-1; D is unclear. The CDR3 loop spans 13 amino acids. Germline V gives CDR1 MNHEY, CDR2 SVGAGI. Trimming stripped 2 bases from V and 6 bases from J, with 10 bases between. This CDR3 is CASSYRQHPEAFF. For the CDR3, the DNA is TGTGCCAGCAGTTACCGGCAGCACCCTGAAGCTTTCTTT.

The chain uses TRBV20-1 and TRBJ2-7; the D gene is possibly TRBD2 (5 bases). V was trimmed by 1 base and J by 7 bases, leaving 17 bases between them. Germline V CDR1 and CDR2: DFQATT, SNEGSKA (reference sequence). The CDR3 runs 14 residues. CDR3 loop: CSARVGEPPWEQYF. The CDR3 region has the DNA TGCAGTGCTAGAGTGGGAGAACCCCCGTGGGAGCAGTACTTC.

This chain joins TRBV5-1 and TRBJ1-1, with D perhaps TRBD1 (6 bases). The V gene's germline CDR1 is SGHRS and CDR2 YFSETQ. The V gene lost 0 bases and the J gene lost 0 bases, with 9 bases spanning the gap. The CDR3 is 15 amino acids. The CDR3 region is CASSLEGGVNTEAFF. The CDR3 bases are TGCGCCAGCAGCTTGGAAGGGGGAGTGAACACTGAAGCTTTCTTT.

The gene calls are TRBV7-2 and TRBJ2-1; the D gene is possibly TRBD2 (7 bases). Germline lookup yields CDR1 SGHTA and CDR2 FQGNSA. The V end was cut by 5 bases, the J end by 12 bases, with 17 bases between. This CDR3 comprises 13 residues. The CDR3 reads CASSRGHGGRQFF. The CDR3 region has the DNA TGTGCCAGCAGCCGCGGACACGGGGGGCGGCAGTTCTTC.

This clonotype occurred a few times. V usage is TRBV6-5 and J usage is TRBJ1-6; D perhaps matches TRBD1 (5 bases). V lost 2 bases and J 3 bases, leaving 8 bases between the germline ends. Looked up from germline, CDR1 is MNHEY and CDR2 is SVGAGI. The CDR3 is 15 amino acids. The CDR3 loop is CASSYGTDYNSPLHF. DNA for the CDR3: TGTGCCAGCAGTTACGGGACGGACTATAATTCACCCCTCCACTTT.

This clonotype was observed at least ten times. This rearrangement joins TRBV20-1 to TRBJ2-7, with D perhaps TRBD1 (6 bases). Germline-derived CDR1 and CDR2 are DFQATT and SNEGSKA (reference sequence). Trimming took 0 bases from V and 2 from J, leaving 14 bases between them. The CDR3 is 15 residues long. The CDR3 nucleotides read TGCAGTGCTAGAGATCGAGGTAGGACAGCCTACGAGCAGTACTTC. Encoded protein: CSARDRGRTAYEQYF.

There are a few counts of this clonotype. The chain couples TRBV6-5 to TRBJ2-2; D possibly corresponds to TRBD1 (5 bases). V was pared by 2 bases and J by 6 bases, with 10 bases between. Germline-derived CDR1 and CDR2 are MNHEY and SVGAGI. The CDR3 has 14 amino acids. CDR3 protein: CASSYHDSSGELFF. The CDR3 DNA is TGTGCCAGCAGTTACCACGACAGTTCCGGGGAGCTGTTTTTT.